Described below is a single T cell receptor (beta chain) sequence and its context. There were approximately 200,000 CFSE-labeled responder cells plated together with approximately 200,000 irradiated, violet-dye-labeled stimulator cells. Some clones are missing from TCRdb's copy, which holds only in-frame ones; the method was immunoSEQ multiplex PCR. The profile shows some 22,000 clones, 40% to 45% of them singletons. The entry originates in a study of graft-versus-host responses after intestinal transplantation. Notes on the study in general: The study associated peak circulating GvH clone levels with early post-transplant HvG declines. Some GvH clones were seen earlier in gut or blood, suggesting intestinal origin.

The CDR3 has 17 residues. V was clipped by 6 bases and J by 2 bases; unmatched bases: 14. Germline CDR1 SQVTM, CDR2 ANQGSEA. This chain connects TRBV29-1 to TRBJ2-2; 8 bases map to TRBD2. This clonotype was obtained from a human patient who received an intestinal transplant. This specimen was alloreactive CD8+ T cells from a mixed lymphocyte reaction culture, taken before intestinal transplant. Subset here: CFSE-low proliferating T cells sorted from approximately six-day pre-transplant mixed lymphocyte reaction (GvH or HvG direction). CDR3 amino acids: CSVGTGLLADNTGELFF. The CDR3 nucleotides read TGCAGCGTGGGGACGGGATTACTAGCGGATAACACCGGGGAGCTGTTTTTT.